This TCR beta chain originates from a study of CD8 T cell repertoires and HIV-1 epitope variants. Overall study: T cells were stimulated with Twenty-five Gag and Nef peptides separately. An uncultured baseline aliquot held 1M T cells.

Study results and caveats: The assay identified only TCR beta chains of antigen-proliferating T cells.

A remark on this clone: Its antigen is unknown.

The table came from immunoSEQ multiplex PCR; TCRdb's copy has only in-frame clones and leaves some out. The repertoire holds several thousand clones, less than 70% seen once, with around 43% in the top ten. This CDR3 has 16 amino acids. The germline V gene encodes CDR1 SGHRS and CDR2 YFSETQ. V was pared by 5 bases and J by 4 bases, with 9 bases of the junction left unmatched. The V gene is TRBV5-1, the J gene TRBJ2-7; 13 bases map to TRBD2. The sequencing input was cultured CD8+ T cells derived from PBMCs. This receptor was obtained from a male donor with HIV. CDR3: CASSEGPGLAGYEQYF. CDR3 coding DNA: TGCGCCAGCAGTGAGGGACCGGGACTAGCGGGGTACGAGCAGTACTTC.